The 13 T cell receptor beta chains in this list originate from one sample, sequenced in a study of cytomegalovirus exposure and HLA in healthy donors (dated by TCRdb to 2017 to 2019). Libraries were built with the immunoSEQ multiplex PCR assay. For the multiplex PCR, a mixture combining 60 forward primers for TCR Vbeta segments and 13 reverse primers for TCR Jbeta segments was used. The source is immuneACCESS, and TCRdb retained only in-frame sequences with V and J called. Part of the clones is not carried over; for the studies checked, unresolved V genes explain less than half of this, and the remainder is unexplained. Here the sample has roughly 100,000 clones; roughly 82% occur a single time. Jointly, the top ten make up under 2% of the sample. Specimen: PBMCs. These receptors originate from a man aged 45-60 years in good health and CMV-seronegative.

This clone is a singleton in its sample. The chain employs TRBV19 and TRBJ1-4; D gene ambiguous. Trimming removed 1 base at V and 7 bases at J, with 10 bases between. The germline CDR1 and CDR2 sequences are LNHDA and SQIVND (reference sequence). The CDR3 has 14 amino acids. CDR3 loop: CASSIGGGTEKLFF. Here the CDR3 DNA reads TGTGCCAGTAGTATAGGAGGTGGTACTGAAAAACTGTTTTTT.

This clone turned up a few times. V gene TRBV30 combines with J gene TRBJ1-2; D is uncertain. Trimming took off 0 bases at V and 6 bases at J, with 11 bases between the two ends. The CDR3 has 13 amino acids. Germline CDR1 reads GTSNPN; CDR2 reads SVGIG (reference sequence). The CDR3 loop is CAWSVERLNGYTF. In DNA, the CDR3 is TGTGCCTGGAGTGTAGAGCGATTGAATGGCTACACCTTC. The complete variable domain, with remaining parts taken from reference TRBV30 and TRBJ1-2, reads SQTIHQWPATLVQPVGSPLSLECTVEGTSNPNLYWYRQAAGRGLQLLFYSVGIGQISSEVPQNLSASRPQDRQFILSSKKLLLSDSGFYLCAWSVERLNGYTFGSGTRLTVV.

This clone was recorded only once. V is TRBV11-2 and J is TRBJ1-6; no definite D call. The CDR3 length is 12 residues. With 3 bases removed from V and 10 bases from J, the gap between germline ends came to 7 bases. Per germline, CDR1 SGHAT and CDR2 FQNNGV. CDR3 nucleotides: TGTGCCAGCAGCTTCGATAGCTCACCCCTCCACTTT. Amino acid sequence: CASSFDSSPLHF.

This clone was seen only once. This chain connects TRBV6-1 to TRBJ2-3, with D hard to call. Trimming left V 8 bases short and J 4 bases short, with 7 bases between. This CDR3 contains 11 residues. Germline-derived CDR1 and CDR2 are MNHNS and SASEGT. CDR3 residues: CASAVADTQYF. As DNA, the CDR3 is TGTGCCAGCGCGGTCGCAGATACGCAGTATTTT.

The chain recombines TRBV30 with TRBJ2-1; D may be TRBD2 (7 bases). The V and J ends lost 5 bases and 1 base respectively, with 12 bases between them. Germline V gene lookup returns CDR1 GTSNPN and CDR2 SVGIG (reference sequence). This CDR3 region has 14 residues. The CDR3 region has the DNA TGTGCCTGGGAACAGGGAGGGTCCTACAATGAGCAGTTCTTC. Protein product: CAWEQGGSYNEQFF.

With respect to this clone: At one of its ends the junction is not consistent with the germline gene, which may arise from a read error. V gene TRBV7-9 combines with J gene TRBJ1-6; unclear D gene. The CDR3 runs 13 residues. The germline V gene has CDR1 SEHNR and CDR2 FQNEAQ (reference sequence). CDR3 in DNA: TGTTCCAGCAGCTTCGACGGAGATTCACCCCTCCACTTT. It codes for CSSSFDGDSPLHF.

The chain couples TRBV29-1 to TRBJ1-1; D unclear. The germline V gene encodes CDR1 SQVTM and CDR2 ANQGSEA. V lost 6 bases and J 0 bases, leaving 14 bases between the germline ends. This CDR3 is built from 14 residues. The CDR3: CSVVRQEVNTEAFF. The CDR3 DNA is TGCAGCGTCGTCAGGCAGGAGGTGAACACTGAAGCTTTCTTT.

The chain carries TRBV5-1 and TRBJ2-5; TRBD2 agrees at 13 bases. With V trimmed by 5 bases and J by 5 bases, 6 bases remained unmatched. CDR1 is SGHRS, CDR2 YFSETQ, per germline. The length of the CDR3 is 15 residues. CDR3 DNA: TGCGCCAGCAGGACCGGGACTAGCGGGGAGGAGACCCAGTACTTC. Its protein is CASRTGTSGEETQYF.

The chain joins TRBV6-5 to TRBJ2-1; D gene ambiguous. V lost 7 bases to trimming and J lost 4 bases, with 8 bases between them. The CDR3 is made up of 12 amino acids. The germline CDR1 and CDR2 sequences are MNHEY and SVGAGI. CDR3 in amino acids: CASNAGYNEQFF. The CDR3 bases are TGTGCCAGCAACGCCGGTTACAATGAGCAGTTCTTC.

The sample holds one count of this clone. This chain connects TRBV30 to TRBJ2-5; weak D call: TRBD2 (7 bases). The V gene lost 1 base and the J gene lost 1 base, with 10 bases spanning the gap. The CDR3 has 14 amino acids. Germline CDR1 GTSNPN, CDR2 SVGIG (reference sequence). This chain's CDR3 is CAWSAGGPQETQYF. The CDR3 DNA follows: TGTGCCTGGAGTGCCGGGGGGCCCCAAGAGACCCAGTACTTC.

The J gene is TRBJ2-1, the V gene TRBV11-1; maybe TRBD1 (6 bases). Germline V gives CDR1 SGHAT, CDR2 FQDESV (reference sequence). This CDR3 spans 13 amino acids. Trimming removed 5 bases at V and 8 bases at J, with 13 bases between. The CDR3 spells CASSPQGGDEQFF. Written as DNA, the CDR3 is TGTGCCAGCAGCCCACAGGGTGGGGATGAGCAGTTCTTC.

J is TRBJ1-1 and V is TRBV29-1; D remains ambiguous. The CDR3 covers 13 residues. V was cut by 4 bases and J by 0 bases, with 9 bases left in between. Germline CDR1 reads SQVTM; CDR2 reads ANQGSEA. CDR3 sequence: CSVAEMMNTEAFF. The CDR3 DNA reads TGCAGCGTTGCGGAGATGATGAACACTGAAGCTTTCTTT.

V usage is TRBV6-6 and J usage is TRBJ2-5; a weak D match, TRBD2 (6 bases). The CDR3 is made up of 14 amino acids. Between the trimmed V and J ends, which lost 5 bases and 9 bases, there was a span of 19 bases. Germline lookup yields CDR1 MNHNY and CDR2 SVGAGI (reference sequence). The CDR3 DNA reads as TGTGCCAGCAGTAAGGACTTGTCGTGGGGGGCCCAGTACTTC. This gives the protein CASSKDLSWGAQYF.